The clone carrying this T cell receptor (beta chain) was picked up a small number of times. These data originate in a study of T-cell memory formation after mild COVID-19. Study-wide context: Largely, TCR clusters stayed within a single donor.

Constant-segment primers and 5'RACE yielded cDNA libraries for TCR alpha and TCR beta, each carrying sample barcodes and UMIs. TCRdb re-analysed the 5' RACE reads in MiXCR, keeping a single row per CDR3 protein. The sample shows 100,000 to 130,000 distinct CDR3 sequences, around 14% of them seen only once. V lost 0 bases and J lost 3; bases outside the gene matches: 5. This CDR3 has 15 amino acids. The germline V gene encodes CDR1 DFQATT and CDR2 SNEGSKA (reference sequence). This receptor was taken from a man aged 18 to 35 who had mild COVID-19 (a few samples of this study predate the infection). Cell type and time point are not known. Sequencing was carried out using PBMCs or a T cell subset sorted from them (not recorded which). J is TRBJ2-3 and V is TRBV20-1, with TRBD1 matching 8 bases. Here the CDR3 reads CSARDAGQATDTQYF. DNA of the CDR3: TGCAGTGCTAGAGATGCGGGACAGGCGACAGATACGCAGTATTTT.